The 12 T cell receptor beta chains presented below share a single source sample, sequenced in a study of blood T cell repertoires in COVID-19. TCRdb's table, derived via immunoSEQ multiplex PCR, lists solely in-frame clones and lacks some. The sample holds about 110,000 clones, 75% to 90% seen once. Sequencing was carried out using peripheral blood. The receptors were sampled from a woman aged 35 to 49 with acute or convalescent COVID-19.

Of note for this clone: This sample also contains other DNA sequences that code for the same CDR3. This chain connects TRBV19 to TRBJ2-3; perhaps TRBD1 as D (5 bases). V was cut by 5 bases and J by 0 bases, with 9 bases left in between. The CDR3 length is 14 residues. CDR1 LNHDA and CDR2 SQIVND come from the germline V gene (reference sequence). The CDR3 coding sequence is TGTGCCAGTAGTCTTCAGGGTAGCACAGATACGCAGTATTTT. This sequence encodes CASSLQGSTDTQYF.

V usage is TRBV19 and J usage is TRBJ1-1; D unclear. Per germline, CDR1 LNHDA and CDR2 SQIVND (reference sequence). The CDR3 extends over 15 amino acids. V lost 6 bases, J lost 4 bases, and 18 bases lay in between. The CDR3 loop is CASSPDALGGTEAFF. CDR3 DNA: TGTGCCAGTAGCCCGGATGCACTGGGAGGCACTGAAGCTTTCTTT.

This sequence joins TRBV19 and TRBJ2-1; 10 bases match TRBD1. Germline V gene sequence: CDR1 LNHDA, CDR2 SQIVND (reference sequence). V was pared by 5 bases and J by 8 bases, with 9 bases of the junction left unmatched. This CDR3 is built from 15 residues. The DNA for the CDR3 is TGTGCCAGTAGTCCCGGGACAGGGGCTTCCTATGAGCAGTTCTTC. Protein: CASSPGTGASYEQFF. The whole variable domain, remainder taken from reference TRBV19 and TRBJ2-1, is DGGITQSPKYLFRKEGQNVTLSCEQNLNHDAMYWYRQDPGQGLRLIYYSQIVNDFQKGDIAEGYSVSREKKESFPLTVTSAQKNPTAFYLCASSPGTGASYEQFFGPGTRLTVL.

The V call is TRBV5-4, the J call TRBJ2-7; 7 bases fit TRBD1. Trimming took 1 base from V and 1 from J; bases not matched to a gene: 5. This CDR3 region has 15 residues. Germline-derived CDR1 and CDR2 are SGHNT and YYREEE (reference sequence). CDR3 DNA sequence: TGTGCCAGCAGCTTGCCAGGGGACAGATCCTACGAGCAGTACTTC. Protein product: CASSLPGDRSYEQYF.

This sequence joins TRBV19 and TRBJ1-5; a possible D gene is TRBD1 (5 bases). Trimming shortened V by 7 bases and J by 5 bases, and 18 bases separated the two germline ends. The CDR3 is 15 residues long. Germline V gene data show CDR1 as LNHDA and CDR2 as SQIVND (reference sequence). CDR3 protein: CASTGNTGFYQPQHF. DNA for the CDR3: TGTGCCAGTACAGGAAACACAGGATTTTATCAGCCCCAGCATTTT.

The chain carries TRBV2 and TRBJ2-3; D is perhaps TRBD1 (7 bases). The CDR3 extends over 13 amino acids. The germline gives CDR1 SNHLY, CDR2 FYNNEI. V dropped 11 bases and J dropped 2 bases, with 14 bases sitting between them. The chain's CDR3 is CAQGGSITDTQYF. The CDR3 coding sequence is TGTGCCCAGGGGGGCTCAATCACAGATACGCAGTATTTT.

The chain uses TRBV2 and TRBJ2-3; TRBD1 might be the D (6 bases). Germline V gene lookup returns CDR1 SNHLY and CDR2 FYNNEI. The CDR3 runs to 15 residues. The V gene lost 8 bases and the J gene lost 3 bases, with 18 bases spanning the gap. The CDR3 spells CASESQGLATDTQYF. The CDR3, as DNA: TGTGCCAGCGAATCCCAGGGGTTGGCGACAGATACGCAGTATTTT.

The chain combines TRBV5-1 with TRBJ1-1; TRBD1 matches 8 bases. With 4 bases clipped from V and 8 bases from J, the junction kept 4 bases outside the gene matches. Germline V gene data show CDR1 as SGHRS and CDR2 as YFSETQ. The CDR3 runs to 12 residues. In nucleotides, the CDR3 is TGCGCCAGCAGCCCAGGGGGCCCCGAAGCTTTCTTT. It translates to CASSPGGPEAFF.

This clone was seen only a few times. The CDR3 coding sequence is TGCGCCAGCAGCTTGGCGGCAGGGGGCAATAGTCTTACACCCCTCCACTTT. Its protein product is CASSLAAGGNSLTPLHF. The chain uses TRBV5-1 and TRBJ1-6, with 8 bases matching TRBD1. The germline V gene has CDR1 SGHRS and CDR2 YFSETQ. Trimming removed 0 bases from V and 11 bases from J; junction bases left unmatched: 13. This CDR3 comprises 17 residues.

This sequence joins TRBV27 and TRBJ1-1; weak D call: TRBD1 (5 bases). The germline V gene encodes CDR1 MNHEY and CDR2 SMNVEV (reference sequence). V gave up 5 bases and J gave up 1 base, with 14 bases separating them. The CDR3 is 15 amino acids. This CDR3 reads CASSPEQETNTEAFF. CDR3 DNA sequence: TGTGCCAGCAGTCCCGAACAGGAGACGAACACTGAAGCTTTCTTT.

The chain links TRBV12-3 or TRBV12-4 to TRBJ1-2; D gene ambiguous. This CDR3 comprises 11 residues. V shed 10 bases and J shed 0 bases, with 6 bases lying between them. Here the CDR3 reads CATRANYGYTF. Written as DNA, the CDR3 is TGTGCCACGCGGGCTAACTATGGCTACACCTTC.

This chain uses TRBV5-1 with TRBJ1-1; 7 bases fit TRBD1. V gave up 3 bases and J gave up 0 bases; unmatched junction bases: 5. This CDR3 spans 15 amino acids. Per germline, CDR1 SGHRS and CDR2 YFSETQ. The DNA for the CDR3 is TGCGCCAGCAGCTCTCGACAGGGACTGAACACTGAAGCTTTCTTT. Protein sequence: CASSSRQGLNTEAFF.